The rows below give T cell receptor beta chains drawn from one sample of a study of PD-L1 blockade in urothelial cancer. Here immunoSEQ multiplex PCR was the method, and the copy in TCRdb shows in-frame clones only, minus some. In the table there are around 51,000 clones, more than 75% of which are singletons. This specimen consisted of PBMCs, obtained around atezolizumab (anti-PD-L1) treatment. These receptors were obtained from a man aged 55 to 70 with urothelial cancer. Each CDR3 is given with its conserved first and last residue. The D gene is left open where the match is weak. Rows may omit the clone size; those that give it use once, few, many or a size class.

CDR3	DNA	D	size	V	J
CAWSRSVGEQFF	TGTGCCTGGAGTCGGAGCGTCGGTGAGCAGTTCTTC	NA	NA	TRBV30	TRBJ2-1
CASSLLAGRTDTQYF	TGTGCCAGCAGCTTATTAGCGGGTCGCACAGATACGCAGTATTTT	TRBD2	NA	TRBV7-3	TRBJ2-3
CASSLAVRGADTQYF	TGTGCCAGCAGCTTAGCGGTCAGGGGGGCAGATACGCAGTATTTT	NA	once	TRBV11-2	TRBJ2-3
CASSYSNAGGYEQYF	TGTGCCAGCAGTTACTCGAACGCGGGAGGTTACGAGCAGTACTTC	TRBD2	NA	TRBV6-5	TRBJ2-7
CASSPQETEAFF	TGTGCCAGCTCACCACAGGAGACTGAAGCTTTCTTT	NA	NA	TRBV18	TRBJ1-1
CASSLAPGMVNQPQHF	TGTGCCAGCAGCTTAGCCCCAGGGATGGTCAATCAGCCCCAGCATTTT	NA	few	TRBV7-8	TRBJ1-5
CASSHGQYYEQYF	TGTGCCAGCAGCCACGGACAGTACTACGAGCAGTACTTC	NA	NA	TRBV7-9	TRBJ2-7
CASRGDFSPGANVLTF	TGTGCCAGTAGGGGGGACTTCTCGCCTGGGGCCAACGTCCTGACTTTC	NA	once	TRBV19	TRBJ2-6
CATGGGSYEQYF	TGTGCCACCGGGGGGGGCTCCTACGAGCAGTACTTC	TRBD2	NA	TRBV11-2	TRBJ2-7
CASSLVWTVSSYEQYF	TGTGCCAGCAGCTTAGTATGGACAGTAAGCTCCTACGAGCAGTACTTC	NA	NA	TRBV7-2	TRBJ2-7
CASSPDRWRGSYEQYF	TGTGCCAGCTCACCGGACAGGTGGAGGGGGTCCTACGAGCAGTACTTC	NA	NA	TRBV18	TRBJ2-7
CASSGPGSSQETQYF	TGTGCCAGCAGCGGACCGGGATCCTCACAAGAGACCCAGTACTTC	NA	NA	TRBV2	TRBJ2-5
CASSKNREYGYTF	TGTGCCAGCAGCAAAAACAGGGAGTATGGCTACACCTTC	NA	NA	TRBV5-4	TRBJ1-2
CASSSTPNSYEQYF	TGTGCCAGCAGCTCCACTCCTAATTCCTACGAGCAGTACTTC	NA	NA	TRBV5-4	TRBJ2-7
CASSVAGLAEQFF	TGTGCCAGCAGCGTAGCTGGCCTAGCGGAGCAGTTCTTC	NA	NA	TRBV9	TRBJ2-1
CASKTGTANSPLHF	TGTGCCAGTAAAACGGGGACAGCAAATTCACCCCTCCACTTT	TRBD1	NA	TRBV19	TRBJ1-6
CAWSPLGAAYNEQFF	TGTGCCTGGAGTCCATTAGGGGCGGCCTACAATGAGCAGTTCTTC	NA	NA	TRBV30	TRBJ2-1
CASSSGRGSPVQFF	TGTGCCAGCAGTTCAGGGCGTGGTTCCCCCGTTCAGTTCTTC	NA	NA	TRBV6-5	TRBJ2-1
CASSSTSGTDTQYF	TGTGCCAGCAGCTCCACTAGCGGCACAGATACGCAGTATTTT	TRBD2	NA	TRBV11-3	TRBJ2-3
CASQGQGTMNTEAFF	TGTGCCAGCCAGGGACAGGGGACCATGAACACTGAAGCTTTCTTT	TRBD1	NA	TRBV18	TRBJ1-1
CASSSRQGRAGANVLTF	TGCGCCAGCAGTTCCAGACAGGGGCGCGCTGGGGCCAACGTCCTGACTTTC	TRBD1	NA	TRBV5-4	TRBJ2-6
CASIPPRGGVDEQFF	TGTGCCAGCATCCCACCCCGCGGGGGGGTAGATGAGCAGTTCTTC	TRBD2	NA	TRBV2	TRBJ2-1
CASSQEQGGFTSPLHF	TGTGCCAGCAGCCAAGAACAGGGGGGCTTTACTTCACCCCTCCACTTT	TRBD1	NA	TRBV4-2	TRBJ1-6
CASSLGTDSGYTF	TGTGCCAGCAGCTTAGGGACAGACTCTGGCTACACCTTC	NA	NA	TRBV11-2	TRBJ1-2
CATGQTYSYEQYF	TGTGCCACCGGACAGACGTACTCCTACGAGCAGTACTTC	NA	NA	TRBV2	TRBJ2-7
CASSLFGGGADTQYF	TGTGCCAGCAGCTTATTCGGCGGGGGGGCAGATACGCAGTATTTT	TRBD2	NA	TRBV7-8	TRBJ2-3
CASSLWRLAGGGGEQYF	TGTGCCAGCAGTTTATGGCGACTAGCGGGGGGAGGTGGGGAGCAGTACTTC	TRBD2	NA	TRBV28	TRBJ2-7
CASSLGTSGSGETQYF	TGCGCCAGCAGCTTGGGGACTAGCGGGAGTGGAGAGACCCAGTACTTC	TRBD2	NA	TRBV5-1	TRBJ2-5
CASSRRGYYGYTF	TGTGCCAGCAGCCGTAGGGGATACTACGGCTACACCTTC	NA	NA	TRBV27	TRBJ1-2
CASSPLAGGAHEQFF	TGTGCCAGCAGCCCTCTAGCGGGAGGAGCCCATGAGCAGTTCTTC	TRBD2	few	TRBV7-2	TRBJ2-1
CASVPWGDSNQPQHF	TGTGCCAGCGTTCCTTGGGGGGATAGCAATCAGCCCCAGCATTTT	NA	NA	TRBV28	TRBJ1-5
CASSITTSGTDTQYF	TGTGCCAGCAGCATTACAACTAGCGGGACAGATACGCAGTATTTT	TRBD2	NA	TRBV7-3	TRBJ2-3
CASSLRENTEAFF	TGTGCCAGCAGCCTCCGGGAGAACACTGAAGCTTTCTTT	NA	NA	TRBV7-6	TRBJ1-1
CASSRGGTDTQYF	TGTGCCAGCAGCCGGGGGGGTACAGATACGCAGTATTTT	TRBD2	NA	TRBV7-9	TRBJ2-3
CSVLPHGGEQYF	TGCAGCGTCCTGCCTCACGGGGGCGAGCAGTACTTC	NA	NA	TRBV29-1	TRBJ2-7
CASSLGQGTGTDTQYF	TGCGCCAGCAGCTTGGGACAGGGGACCGGCACAGATACGCAGTATTTT	TRBD1	NA	TRBV5-1	TRBJ2-3
CASSPAGFPDTGELFF	TGCGCCAGCAGCCCCGCCGGGTTTCCCGACACCGGGGAGCTGTTTTTT	NA	NA	TRBV4-1	TRBJ2-2
CASSQDLGSTGNTIYF	TGTGCCAGCAGCCAAGATCTCGGGAGCACTGGAAACACCATATATTTT	NA	NA	TRBV4-2	TRBJ1-3
CAGNRQQPNEKLFF	TGTGCCGGTAACCGACAGCAACCAAATGAAAAACTGTTTTTT	NA	NA	TRBV30	TRBJ1-4
CASSQDELFRSGANVLTF	TGTGCCAGCAGCCAAGATGAACTCTTTCGGTCCGGGGCCAACGTCCTGACTTTC	NA	NA	TRBV4-2	TRBJ2-6
CASSQDLRGNYGYTF	TGCGCCAGCAGCCAAGATCTTAGGGGTAACTATGGCTACACCTTC	NA	NA	TRBV4-1	TRBJ1-2
CASSHAWTANEKLFF	TGCGCCAGCAGCCATGCCTGGACAGCTAATGAAAAACTGTTTTTT	NA	NA	TRBV4-1	TRBJ1-4
CASTSLMAGIGEQYF	TGTGCCAGCACCTCTTTGATGGCAGGGATAGGCGAGCAGTACTTC	NA	once	TRBV2	TRBJ2-7
CASSLTQGTGGREQYF	TGTGCCAGCAGCTTGACCCAGGGCACGGGGGGAAGGGAGCAGTACTTC	TRBD2	NA	TRBV7-6	TRBJ2-7
CASRKDSSNQPQHF	TGTGCCAGTAGAAAAGACAGTAGCAATCAGCCCCAGCATTTT	NA	NA	TRBV19	TRBJ1-5
CASSPRDFQVNEKLFF	TGTGCCAGCAGTCCCCGGGACTTTCAAGTTAATGAAAAACTGTTTTTT	NA	NA	TRBV27	TRBJ1-4
CATSRARSTDTQYF	TGTGCCACCAGCAGAGCCCGTAGCACAGATACGCAGTATTTT	NA	NA	TRBV15	TRBJ2-3
CASSQGRRSGANVLTF	TGCGCCAGCAGCCAGGGCAGGCGCTCTGGGGCCAACGTCCTGACTTTC	NA	NA	TRBV4-3	TRBJ2-6
CASSQGQYGQPQHF	TGTGCCAGCAGCCAGGGACAGTATGGTCAGCCCCAGCATTTT	TRBD1	few	TRBV7-6	TRBJ1-5
CASSYGGMGSNQPQHF	TGTGCCAGCAGTTACGGGGGGATGGGGAGCAATCAGCCCCAGCATTTT	NA	NA	TRBV6-5	TRBJ1-5
CASSQSTGGYENTEAFF	TGCGCCAGCAGCCAGTCGACAGGGGGCTACGAGAACACTGAAGCTTTCTTT	TRBD1	NA	TRBV4-1	TRBJ1-1
CASSQDLLSGFGEKLFF	TGCGCCAGCAGCCAAGATCTATTATCGGGTTTTGGTGAAAAACTGTTTTTT	NA	NA	TRBV4-1	TRBJ1-4
CASGLSGSRLYNSPLHF	TGTGCTAGTGGTTTGTCGGGGTCCCGACTGTATAATTCACCCCTCCACTTT	NA	NA	TRBV12-5	TRBJ1-6
CASKLDSQETQYF	TGTGCCAGCAAGTTAGATTCGCAAGAGACCCAGTACTTC	NA	NA	TRBV28	TRBJ2-5
CASSRGTNTGELFF	TGTGCCAGCAGTCGGGGGACCAACACCGGGGAGCTGTTTTTT	NA	NA	TRBV5-8	TRBJ2-2
CASSLGIRGGSGNTIYF	TGCGCCAGCAGCTTGGGAATAAGGGGCGGATCTGGAAACACCATATATTTT	NA	NA	TRBV5-1	TRBJ1-3
CASSVLEGTDTQYF	TGCGCCAGCAGCGTTCTGGAGGGAACAGATACGCAGTATTTT	NA	NA	TRBV5-1	TRBJ2-3